The clone carrying this TCR beta chain was found a few times. The antigen is unknown. The source of the sample is a study of identical twins. The V gene end was trimmed by 0 bases and the J gene end by 3 bases; junction bases not matched to a gene: 9. CDR3 size: 17 residues. Germline loops: CDR1 SGDLS, CDR2 YYNGEE. TCRdb redid the calling of the 5' RACE reads with MiXCR, one entry per CDR3 protein. Of about 480,000 distinct CDR3 sequences listed, about 14% are singletons. Study conclusions and caveats: Donors were not followed over many years; analysis was cross-sectional.

The data were also submitted as part of a second study, on yellow fever vaccine responses in identical twins. That paper states: Reported findings indicate that twins' vaccine T cell responses seemed partially convergent, partially personalized.

This clonotype originated in a woman between 18 and 30 years old in good health. The sample consisted of CD4+ T cells sorted from blood. V gene TRBV9 combines with J gene TRBJ1-1; 9 nucleotides line up with TRBD1. CDR3 residues: CASSVGQGEGWDTEAFF. The DNA for the CDR3 is TGTGCCAGCAGCGTAGGACAGGGGGAGGGGTGGGACACTGAAGCTTTCTTT.